This entry features one T cell receptor (beta chain) sequence. What it recognizes is unknown. The data are from a study of cytomegalovirus exposure and HLA in healthy donors. Whole-study results and caveats: TCR beta chain V- and J-gene trimming was linked, in a later analysis, to a missense variant in DCLRE1C. Sequencing depth roughly uniform across donors was assumed in presence/absence analyses. An analysis done earlier found most TCR beta V segments productive about 87% or about 30% of the time.

This CDR3 has 15 amino acids. Germline CDR1 is KGHSH and CDR2 is LQKENI. V shed 2 bases, J shed 12 bases, and the junction held 10 bases outside the gene matches. PCR employed 60 Vbeta and 13 Jbeta primers. Authors' data handling: Per a later analysis, the number of unique TCR beta chains was some 80 million, of which about 10 million were shared. Generated by immunoSEQ multiplex PCR, the TCRdb table keeps only in-frame clones and is missing some. D and trimming come from the DNA, and the V and J calls and clone size come from that table. Among around 85,000 clones listed, approximately 80% were seen once.

This clonotype originated in a man aged 45 to 65 in good health and CMV-seropositive. Sequencing used PBMCs. The rearrangement joins TRBV18 to TRBJ2-1; TRBD1 matches 10 bases. CDR3 protein: CASSPFGTGDARQFF. The CDR3 bases are TGTGCCAGCTCACCATTCGGGACAGGGGACGCCCGGCAGTTCTTC.